What follows are 7 T cell receptor beta chains derived from one specimen sequenced in a study of control samples from healthy donors and cancer patients. Method: immunoSEQ multiplex PCR; TCRdb's copy keeps in-frame clones and lacks some. This sample has about 180,000 clones, with nearly 90% found just once. Sequenced sample: blood. Receptor source: a woman aged 50 to 65 in good health.

The CDR3 reads CASSAPSGANVLTF. In nucleotides, the CDR3 is TGTGCCAGCAGCGCCCCCTCTGGGGCCAACGTCCTGACTTTC. This rearrangement joins TRBV9 to TRBJ2-6; D unresolved. CDR3 length equals 14 residues. Germline loops: CDR1 SGDLS, CDR2 YYNGEE. Deletions cut 3 bases from V and 0 bases from J, with 4 bases between.

The rearrangement joins TRBV29-1 to TRBJ2-7, with D possibly being TRBD2 (5 bases). The CDR3 contains 15 residues. Germline V gene sequence: CDR1 SQVTM, CDR2 ANQGSEA. V was cut by 3 bases and J by 2 bases, with 17 bases left in between. The DNA for the CDR3 is TGCAGCGTTGAGAGGGCCTCCGGGTTCGCCTACGAGCAGTACTTC. Protein product: CSVERASGFAYEQYF.

CDR3 in amino acids: CATYLGQGANNSPLHF. The CDR3 DNA sequence: TGTGCCACCTACCTAGGACAGGGGGCGAATAATTCACCCCTCCACTTT. This chain connects TRBV28 to TRBJ1-6; the match to TRBD1 covers 11 bases. The CDR3 loop spans 16 amino acids. Germline V gene lookup returns CDR1 MDHEN and CDR2 SYDVKM. The V gene end was trimmed by 10 bases and the J gene end by 5 bases; junction bases not matched to a gene: 10. Together with reference TRBV28 and TRBJ1-6, the CDR3 gives the full variable domain: DVKVTQSSRYLVKRTGEKVFLECVQDMDHENMFWYRQDPGLGLRLIYFSYDVKMKEKGDIPEGYSVSREKKERFSLILESASTNQTSMYLCATYLGQGANNSPLHFGNGTRLTVT.

The chain combines TRBV7-2 with TRBJ2-3; no reliable D call. CDR1 is SGHTA, CDR2 FQGNSA, per germline. CDR3 length: 16 residues. V lost 3 bases and J 2 bases, leaving 15 bases between the germline ends. As DNA, the CDR3 is TGTGCCAGCAGCTTGAATCACCACGGAGTCACAGATACGCAGTATTTT. Translated, it gives CASSLNHHGVTDTQYF.

The rearrangement uses TRBV3-1 (or the pseudogene TRBV3-2) and TRBJ1-2; 10 nucleotides line up with TRBD1. CDR1 LGHDT and CDR2 YNNKEL come from the germline V gene (reference sequence). The CDR3 has 17 amino acids. V lost 0 bases, J lost 5 bases, and 9 bases stayed unmatched. CDR3 loop: CASSQDFGTGVIYGYTF. The CDR3 bases are TGTGCCAGCAGCCAAGATTTTGGGACAGGGGTTATTTATGGCTACACCTTC.

The chain uses TRBV28 and TRBJ1-6, with 7 bases aligning to TRBD1. Germline loops: CDR1 MDHEN, CDR2 SYDVKM. The CDR3 contains 18 residues. The junction had 17 bases not matched to a gene; V was cut back by 2 bases and J by 10 bases. The CDR3: CASSLLTEARDSTSPLHF. As DNA, the CDR3 is TGTGCCAGCAGTTTACTAACCGAAGCCCGGGACAGCACGTCACCCCTCCACTTT.

The rearrangement links TRBV29-1 to TRBJ2-3; 9 bases map to TRBD2. This CDR3 has 14 residues. Germline CDR1 SQVTM, CDR2 ANQGSEA. With V trimmed by 4 bases and J by 4 bases, 6 bases remained unmatched. The CDR3 here is CSVGLAGSSDTQYF. The CDR3 DNA follows: TGCAGCGTTGGGCTAGCGGGGTCATCAGATACGCAGTATTTT.